What follows describes a single T cell receptor (beta chain). The sample belongs to a study of CD8 T cells in Susac syndrome. The CDR3 consists of 13 residues. V lost 6 bases, J lost 4 bases, and 12 bases lay in between. The V gene's germline CDR1 is LNHDA and CDR2 SQIVND (reference sequence). CD8+ and CD4+ T cells from blood underwent TCR beta sequencing, which was carried out in a high-throughput format. The RNA, about 0.45 to 1 ug, was put through reverse transcription using random hexamers. Across 54 Vbeta and 13 Jbeta, immunoSEQ multiplex PCR amplified TCR beta CDR3. TCRdb itself ran the immunoSEQ multiplex PCR reads through MiXCR, one entry per CDR3 protein. The sample lists 150,000 to 200,000 distinct CDR3 sequences; approximately 94% were seen once.

This rearrangement joins TRBV19 to TRBJ1-2; no clear D gene. The receptor's source is a human donor with Susac syndrome. The source material was CD4+ T cells from PBMCs. The CDR3 loop reads CASSPPQFYGYTF. Here the CDR3 DNA reads TGTGCCAGTAGCCCCCCACAGTTCTATGGCTACACCTTC.